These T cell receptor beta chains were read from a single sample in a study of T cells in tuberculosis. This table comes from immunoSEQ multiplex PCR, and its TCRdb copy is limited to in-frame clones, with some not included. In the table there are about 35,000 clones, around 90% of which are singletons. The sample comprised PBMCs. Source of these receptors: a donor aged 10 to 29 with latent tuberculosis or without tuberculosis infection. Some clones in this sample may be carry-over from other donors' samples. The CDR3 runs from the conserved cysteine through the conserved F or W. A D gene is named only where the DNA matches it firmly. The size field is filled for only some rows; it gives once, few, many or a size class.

CDR3aa: CAIRGAELLHEQYF
CDR3nt: TGTGCCATCCGGGGGGCAGAGCTTCTGCACGAGCAGTACTTC
abundance: NA
v_gene: TRBV6-1
j_gene: TRBJ2-7
d_gene: NA

CDR3aa: CASSFGAGGTTEAFF
CDR3nt: TGCGCCAGCAGCTTCGGGGCTGGGGGCACGACTGAAGCTTTCTTT
abundance: NA
v_gene: TRBV5-1
j_gene: TRBJ1-1
d_gene: NA

CDR3aa: CAWSKFGGREAGANVLTF
CDR3nt: TGTGCCTGGAGTAAATTCGGAGGGAGGGAAGCTGGGGCCAACGTCCTGACTTTC
abundance: NA
v_gene: TRBV30
j_gene: TRBJ2-6
d_gene: TRBD2

CDR3aa: CASSRTGDEQYF
CDR3nt: TGTGCCAGCAGCAGGACAGGGGACGAGCAGTACTTC
abundance: few
v_gene: TRBV5-6
j_gene: TRBJ2-7
d_gene: TRBD1

CDR3aa: CASSPKGAGITGELFF
CDR3nt: TGTGCCAGCAGCCCAAAGGGTGCGGGAATCACCGGGGAGCTGTTTTTT
abundance: NA
v_gene: TRBV11-2
j_gene: TRBJ2-2
d_gene: NA

CDR3aa: CASSGAGLAGGETQYF
CDR3nt: TGTGCCAGCAGCGGGGCAGGACTAGCGGGAGGGGAGACCCAGTACTTC
abundance: NA
v_gene: TRBV9
j_gene: TRBJ2-5
d_gene: TRBD2

CDR3aa: CASSFGQGYMNTEAFF
CDR3nt: TGCGCCAGCAGCTTCGGACAGGGTTACATGAACACTGAAGCTTTCTTT
abundance: NA
v_gene: TRBV5-1
j_gene: TRBJ1-1
d_gene: TRBD1

CDR3aa: CASSLIQGGAYEQYF
CDR3nt: TGTGCCAGCAGTTTAATACAGGGTGGGGCCTACGAGCAGTACTTC
abundance: NA
v_gene: TRBV27
j_gene: TRBJ2-7
d_gene: NA

CDR3aa: CAWTPGGDYNGYTF
CDR3nt: TGTGCCTGGACCCCTGGGGGGGACTATAATGGCTACACCTTC
abundance: NA
v_gene: TRBV30
j_gene: TRBJ1-2
d_gene: NA

CDR3aa: CASSQDPGARPHSGANVLTF
CDR3nt: TGCGCCAGCAGCCAAGACCCGGGAGCCAGGCCGCACTCTGGGGCCAACGTCCTGACTTTC
abundance: once
v_gene: TRBV4-1
j_gene: TRBJ2-6
d_gene: NA

CDR3aa: CASSPGLGYNEQFF
CDR3nt: TGTGCCAGCAGTCCGGGACTAGGGTACAATGAGCAGTTCTTC
abundance: NA
v_gene: TRBV27
j_gene: TRBJ2-1
d_gene: TRBD2

CDR3aa: CASSVGQGPMYNEQFF
CDR3nt: TGTGCCAGCAGTGTGGGTCAGGGTCCCATGTACAATGAGCAGTTCTTC
abundance: NA
v_gene: TRBV27
j_gene: TRBJ2-1
d_gene: NA

CDR3aa: CASSQPTTGSYNEQFF
CDR3nt: TGCGCCAGCAGCCAACCTACGACTGGTTCCTACAATGAGCAGTTCTTC
abundance: NA
v_gene: TRBV4-1
j_gene: TRBJ2-1
d_gene: NA

CDR3aa: CASRSRGGLYGYTF
CDR3nt: TGTGCCAGCAGATCCCGGGGAGGCCTCTATGGCTACACCTTC
abundance: NA
v_gene: TRBV6-5
j_gene: TRBJ1-2
d_gene: NA

CDR3aa: CASRAQGISYEQYF
CDR3nt: TGTGCCAGCAGGGCACAGGGGATCTCCTACGAGCAGTACTTC
abundance: NA
v_gene: TRBV2
j_gene: TRBJ2-7
d_gene: TRBD1

CDR3aa: CASSFTDNSYGYTF
CDR3nt: TGTGCCAGCAGCTTTACGGACAATTCCTATGGCTACACCTTC
abundance: NA
v_gene: TRBV5-4
j_gene: TRBJ1-2
d_gene: NA

CDR3aa: CASSLAQGVAYEQYF
CDR3nt: TGTGCCAGCAGCTTAGCGCAGGGGGTGGCCTACGAGCAGTACTTC
abundance: NA
v_gene: TRBV7-2
j_gene: TRBJ2-7
d_gene: TRBD1

CDR3aa: CASSPTGENTEAFF
CDR3nt: TGTGCCAGCTCACCTACAGGAGAGAACACTGAAGCTTTCTTT
abundance: NA
v_gene: TRBV18
j_gene: TRBJ1-1
d_gene: NA

CDR3aa: CASSLSTGGGQPQHF
CDR3nt: TGTGCCAGCAGTTTATCGACAGGGGGCGGTCAGCCCCAGCATTTT
abundance: NA
v_gene: TRBV27
j_gene: TRBJ1-5
d_gene: TRBD1

CDR3aa: CASSLEGTDQRPYGYTF
CDR3nt: TGCGCCAGCAGCTTGGAGGGGACAGATCAACGCCCTTATGGCTACACCTTC
abundance: NA
v_gene: TRBV5-1
j_gene: TRBJ1-2
d_gene: TRBD1

CDR3aa: CASSEAPGQNTEAFF
CDR3nt: TGTGCCAGCAGTGAAGCCCCAGGGCAGAACACTGAAGCTTTCTTT
abundance: NA
v_gene: TRBV2
j_gene: TRBJ1-1
d_gene: NA

CDR3aa: CASSHYTGDNEKLFF
CDR3nt: TGTGCCAGCAGTCACTACACAGGGGATAATGAAAAACTGTTTTTT
abundance: NA
v_gene: TRBV27
j_gene: TRBJ1-4
d_gene: TRBD1

CDR3aa: CASSPQTGSEQFF
CDR3nt: TGTGCCAGCAGCCCGCAAACAGGGTCCGAGCAGTTCTTC
abundance: NA
v_gene: TRBV7-2
j_gene: TRBJ2-1
d_gene: NA

CDR3aa: CASSRDRGAYGYTF
CDR3nt: TGTGCCAGCAGTCGGGACAGGGGGGCCTATGGCTACACCTTC
abundance: once
v_gene: TRBV2
j_gene: TRBJ1-2
d_gene: TRBD1

CDR3aa: CASSEGDRGSYNSPLHF
CDR3nt: TGTGCCAGCAGTGAAGGAGACAGGGGATCCTATAATTCACCCCTCCACTTT
abundance: NA
v_gene: TRBV6-1
j_gene: TRBJ1-6
d_gene: TRBD1

CDR3aa: CASSLYWRIQGYTF
CDR3nt: TGTGCCAGCAGCTTGTATTGGAGGATTCAGGGCTACACCTTC
abundance: NA
v_gene: TRBV5-6
j_gene: TRBJ1-2
d_gene: NA

CDR3aa: CASSLAQPRTDTQYF
CDR3nt: TGCGCCAGCAGCTTGGCCCAGCCTAGGACAGATACGCAGTATTTT
abundance: NA
v_gene: TRBV5-1
j_gene: TRBJ2-3
d_gene: NA

CDR3aa: CASKGETGNTIYF
CDR3nt: TGTGCCAGCAAGGGGGAAACTGGAAACACCATATATTTT
abundance: NA
v_gene: TRBV2
j_gene: TRBJ1-3
d_gene: NA

CDR3aa: CASTGPQRDGYTF
CDR3nt: TGTGCCAGTACAGGGCCCCAAAGGGATGGCTACACCTTC
abundance: NA
v_gene: TRBV19
j_gene: TRBJ1-2
d_gene: NA

CDR3aa: CASSLAVRQNTDTQYF
CDR3nt: TGCGCCAGCAGCTTGGCCGTCCGACAGAACACAGATACGCAGTATTTT
abundance: NA
v_gene: TRBV5-1
j_gene: TRBJ2-3
d_gene: NA

CDR3aa: CASSLGLAGGTDTQYF
CDR3nt: TGTGCCAGCAGCCTGGGACTAGCGGGGGGCACAGATACGCAGTATTTT
abundance: NA
v_gene: TRBV5-4
j_gene: TRBJ2-3
d_gene: TRBD2

CDR3aa: CASRRAEISYEQYF
CDR3nt: TGTGCCAGCAGGCGGGCGGAGATATCCTACGAGCAGTACTTC
abundance: NA
v_gene: TRBV2
j_gene: TRBJ2-7
d_gene: NA

CDR3aa: CASSVDIAGGYNEQFF
CDR3nt: TGTGCCAGCAGCGTAGATATAGCGGGGGGGTACAATGAGCAGTTCTTC
abundance: NA
v_gene: TRBV9
j_gene: TRBJ2-1
d_gene: TRBD2

CDR3aa: CASDRTGGNQPQHF
CDR3nt: TGTGCCAGTGATAGGACAGGCGGCAATCAGCCCCAGCATTTT
abundance: NA
v_gene: TRBV19
j_gene: TRBJ1-5
d_gene: TRBD1

CDR3aa: CASTPRGYGYTF
CDR3nt: TGTGCCAGCACCCCCAGGGGCTATGGCTACACCTTC
abundance: NA
v_gene: TRBV28
j_gene: TRBJ1-2
d_gene: NA

CDR3aa: CASSAQPRPGYNEQFF
CDR3nt: TGCGCCAGCAGCGCCCAACCCAGGCCCGGCTACAATGAGCAGTTCTTC
abundance: NA
v_gene: TRBV5-1
j_gene: TRBJ2-1
d_gene: NA

CDR3aa: CASSPSRTSTDTQYF
CDR3nt: TGTGCCAGCAGCCCTAGTCGCACTAGCACAGATACGCAGTATTTT
abundance: NA
v_gene: TRBV6-5
j_gene: TRBJ2-3
d_gene: NA

CDR3aa: CASSMFNNEQFF
CDR3nt: TGTGCCAGCAGTATGTTTAACAATGAGCAGTTCTTC
abundance: NA
v_gene: TRBV27
j_gene: TRBJ2-1
d_gene: NA

CDR3aa: CASSPRGGSYEQYF
CDR3nt: TGTGCCAGCAGTCCGCGGGGAGGCTCCTACGAGCAGTACTTC
abundance: NA
v_gene: TRBV28
j_gene: TRBJ2-7
d_gene: NA

CDR3aa: CASSEQGGGNQPQHF
CDR3nt: TGTGCCAGCTCAGAACAGGGAGGGGGCAATCAGCCCCAGCATTTT
abundance: NA
v_gene: TRBV18
j_gene: TRBJ1-5
d_gene: NA

CDR3aa: CASSLWLTDTQYF
CDR3nt: TGTGCCAGCAGCTTATGGCTTACAGATACGCAGTATTTT
abundance: NA
v_gene: TRBV7-2
j_gene: TRBJ2-3
d_gene: NA

CDR3aa: CASTSFEETQYF
CDR3nt: TGTGCCAGCACGAGCTTTGAGGAGACCCAGTACTTC
abundance: NA
v_gene: TRBV6-5
j_gene: TRBJ2-5
d_gene: NA

CDR3aa: CASSESVDTGELFF
CDR3nt: TGTGCCAGCAGTGAGTCCGTTGACACCGGGGAGCTGTTTTTT
abundance: NA
v_gene: TRBV25-1
j_gene: TRBJ2-2
d_gene: NA

CDR3aa: CASWTGNQPQHF
CDR3nt: TGTGCCAGCTGGACAGGGAATCAGCCCCAGCATTTT
abundance: NA
v_gene: TRBV27
j_gene: TRBJ1-5
d_gene: TRBD1

CDR3aa: CASSGTENYGYTF
CDR3nt: TGTGCCAGCAGCGGGACAGAGAACTATGGCTACACCTTC
abundance: NA
v_gene: TRBV9
j_gene: TRBJ1-2
d_gene: NA

CDR3aa: CASSPRSDPGQYSYEQYF
CDR3nt: TGTGCCAGCAGTCCACGATCAGACCCTGGACAGTACTCCTACGAGCAGTACTTC
abundance: NA
v_gene: TRBV27
j_gene: TRBJ2-7
d_gene: NA

CDR3aa: CTSSDQPGENYEQYF
CDR3nt: TGCACCAGCAGCGATCAGCCGGGAGAAAACTACGAGCAGTACTTC
abundance: NA
v_gene: TRBV1
j_gene: TRBJ2-7
d_gene: NA

CDR3aa: CASSRLSLVDSGNTIYF
CDR3nt: TGTGCCAGCAGCCGACTGAGTCTTGTGGATTCTGGAAACACCATATATTTT
abundance: NA
v_gene: TRBV5-6
j_gene: TRBJ1-3
d_gene: NA

CDR3aa: CASETRTGLGNTEAFF
CDR3nt: TGCGCCAGCGAAACCCGGACAGGGCTAGGGAACACTGAAGCTTTCTTT
abundance: NA
v_gene: TRBV10-2
j_gene: TRBJ1-1
d_gene: TRBD1

CDR3aa: CASSDPGGGEQFF
CDR3nt: TGCGCCAGCAGTGACCCCGGGGGAGGTGAGCAGTTCTTC
abundance: NA
v_gene: TRBV10-1
j_gene: TRBJ2-1
d_gene: NA

CDR3aa: CASSYRLAGGYNEQFF
CDR3nt: TGTGCCAGCAGTTACCGGCTAGCGGGAGGCTACAATGAGCAGTTCTTC
abundance: NA
v_gene: TRBV6-6
j_gene: TRBJ2-1
d_gene: TRBD2

CDR3aa: CASSFGPKSGGAGEQFF
CDR3nt: TGCGCCAGCAGCTTCGGCCCAAAAAGCGGGGGGGCCGGTGAGCAGTTCTTC
abundance: NA
v_gene: TRBV5-1
j_gene: TRBJ2-1
d_gene: TRBD2

CDR3aa: CAWVVRGYNSPLHF
CDR3nt: TGTGCCTGGGTCGTACGGGGGTACAATTCACCCCTCCACTTT
abundance: NA
v_gene: TRBV30
j_gene: TRBJ1-6
d_gene: NA